Below, one T cell receptor (beta chain) is given with its context. It lacks a known antigen. Per-nucleotide qualities are absent, and no much larger clonotype sits a single base away. Each PCR received spiked-in synthetic TCR analog templates so that absolute template abundance could be estimated from read counts. TCRbeta CDR3 regions were amplified from genomic DNA with bias-controlled V and J gene primers using the immunoSEQ assay. Sequencing of rearranged TCRbeta segments was done at approximately 20X coverage. Under the source paper's analysis protocol: Sequencing errors were corrected by clustering, and CDR3s were annotated against IMGT so that V, D and J genes could be assigned. Downstream analyses used only productive TCRbeta rearrangements and left out out-of-frame or stop-codon sequences. To compute clonality, Shannon entropy was normalized by the log of the number of unique productive sequences and then subtracted from one. Fisher's exact test with Benjamini-Hochberg correction, at a threshold of adjusted p below 0.01, was used to find clones that differed between time points or between blood and tumor. TCRdb holds this immuneACCESS table with in-frame rearrangements only. Some clones are missing; in checked studies, unresolved V genes explain under half, and the rest has no known cause. D and trimming come from the DNA, and the V and J calls and clone size come from that table. This sample holds roughly 100,000 clones; about 85% were observed only once. 2% to 2.5% of the sample comes from the top ten.

A cohort of approximately 31 patients with locally advanced or metastatic urothelial carcinoma, treated at Memorial Sloan Kettering on a trial protocol, was included. Peripheral blood mononuclear cells were collected pretreatment and during treatment, with between 1 and 8 total time points per patient. The Qiagen DNeasy Blood extraction kit was used to purify genomic DNA from total PBMCs and tumor samples. PBMCs were collected pretreatment and during treatment and were isolated and stored as previously described. Counted from cysteine to phenylalanine, this CDR3 has 14 amino acids. Of the read, only the CDR3 DNA is kept; its 42 bases are in frame from base 1. Germline trimming: 6 bases from V, 3 bases from J; junction bases outside gene matches: 6. Via the germline V gene (reference sequence), CDR1 is SEHNR and CDR2 FQNEAQ. This sample was taken from a study of PD-L1 blockade in urothelial cancer (dated by TCRdb to 2016 to 2017). Concerning the study at large: All patients started therapy in about 2014 and received atezolizumab 1,200 mg intravenously every 3 weeks. Blood samples were analyzed 3 weeks after the start of treatment (second dose) and 6 weeks after the start of treatment. Blood samples gave a median of around 130,000 T cells and approximately 81,000 unique TCRs, with a median clonality of approximately 0.08. Nine patients achieved durable clinical benefit and around 19 did not. Durable clinical benefit meant progression-free survival longer than 6 months, and TCR features were also tested against progression-free and overall survival. Pretreatment tumor samples and matched peripheral blood, collected serially before and after atezolizumab treatment, underwent TCR sequencing. In the same patients, pretreatment tumors underwent whole exome sequencing and RNA sequencing in addition to TCR sequencing. An ECOG performance status of 0 or 1 was recorded for the patients, and 0 to 3 prior chemotherapy regimens had been received by the patients. About 85% of the roughly 29 patients were males with bladder-origin urothelial cancer, and 18 of 29 reported a prior smoking history. Some 29 patients had pretreatment blood TCR-seq, some 25 had at least one posttreatment blood collection, and some 25 had tumor TCR-seq. An exploratory multi-omic analysis was conducted of the somatic, immune and clinical correlates of response to PD-L1 blockade with atezolizumab in urothelial cancer. What the authors observed across the whole study: Greater expansion of tumor-associated TCR clones in peripheral blood 3 weeks after the start of treatment was observed in patients with durable benefit (n ≈ 22, p = 0.022). Improved progression-free and overall survival was found to be associated with pretreatment peripheral blood TCR clonality below the median. Small sample size (n of about 30) and many exploratory analyses mean the results are intended to be hypothesis-generating.

The specimen was PBMCs, collected around atezolizumab (anti-PD-L1) treatment. Here the chain combines TRBV7-9 and TRBJ1-2; 8 central bases correspond to TRBD1. This TCR was sampled from a man aged 45-65 years with urothelial cancer. The CDR3 region has the sequence CASSYYRGDYGYTF. The nucleotide sequence is TGTGCCAGCAGTTATTACAGGGGGGACTATGGCTACACCTTC.